Shown below are 3 T cell receptor beta chains from a single sample sequenced in a study of T cell clonality in common variable immunodeficiency. Measured with immunoSEQ multiplex PCR; TCRdb has only the in-frame clones, and not every one. The sample is made up of roughly 40,000 clones, none counted only once. The sample was peripheral blood mononuclear cells. These receptors came from a person between 18 and 75 years old in good health.

This clone occurred many times. Read coverage stops 3 residues before the CDR3 terminus; the germline J gene supplies the remainder. This chain connects TRBV5-1 to TRBJ1-2; TRBD1 aligns across 8 bases. CDR1 and CDR2 from the germline V gene are SGHRS and YFSETQ. Trimming at V came to 0 bases and at J to 5 bases, leaving 15 bases not matched to a gene. This CDR3 has 18 residues. The CDR3: CASSLGGQGISSGYGYTF. Incomplete CDR3 DNA: TGCGCCAGCAGCTTGGGAGGACAGGGAATATCTTCGGGTTATGGC.

This clone has ten or more counts. From the germline J gene comes the end of the CDR3, since the read stops 3 residues before it. The chain couples TRBV5-1 to TRBJ2-1; 8 bases align to TRBD2. V shed 4 bases and J 1 base; nucleotides not matched to a gene: 7. Germline V gene lookup returns CDR1 SGHRS and CDR2 YFSETQ. This CDR3 comprises 16 residues. The sequenced CDR3 bases are TGCGCCAGCAGCCGTCTAGCGGGCCTGTCCTACAATGAG. Translation gives CASSRLAGLSYNE. The entire CDR3 reads CASSRLAGLSYNEQFF.

This clone showed up many times. Coverage ceases 3 residues before the CDR3 finishes, and the germline J gene fills in the end. The V and J genes are TRBV4-1 and TRBJ2-7, with TRBD2 as a possible D gene (6 bases). V dropped 6 bases and J dropped 1 base, with 19 bases sitting between them. Germline CDR1 is MGHRA and CDR2 is YSYEKL. The CDR3 has 16 residues. CDR3 residues: CASSPPQGGRSYEQYF. The covered CDR3 bases are TGCGCCAGCAGTCCACCCCAGGGAGGACGTTCCTACGAG.